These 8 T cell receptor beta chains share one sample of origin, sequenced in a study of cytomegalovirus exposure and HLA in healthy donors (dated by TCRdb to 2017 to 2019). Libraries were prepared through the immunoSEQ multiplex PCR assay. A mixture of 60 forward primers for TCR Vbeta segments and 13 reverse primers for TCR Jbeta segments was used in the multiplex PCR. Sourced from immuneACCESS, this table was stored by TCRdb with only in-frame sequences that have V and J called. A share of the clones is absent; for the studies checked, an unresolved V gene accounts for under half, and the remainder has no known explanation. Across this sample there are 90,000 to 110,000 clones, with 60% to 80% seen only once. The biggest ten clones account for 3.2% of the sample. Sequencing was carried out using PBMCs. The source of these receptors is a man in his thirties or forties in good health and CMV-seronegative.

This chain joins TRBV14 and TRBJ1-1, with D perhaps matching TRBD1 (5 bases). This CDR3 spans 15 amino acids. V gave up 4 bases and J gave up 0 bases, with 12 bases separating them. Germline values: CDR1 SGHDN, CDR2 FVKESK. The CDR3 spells CASSPWGGLNTEAFF. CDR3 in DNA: TGTGCCAGCAGCCCGTGGGGGGGACTGAACACTGAAGCTTTCTTT.

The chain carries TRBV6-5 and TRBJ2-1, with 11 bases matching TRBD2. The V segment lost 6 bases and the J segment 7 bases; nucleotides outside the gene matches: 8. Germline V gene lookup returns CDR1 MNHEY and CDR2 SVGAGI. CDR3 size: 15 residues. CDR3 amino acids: CASRRNSGGGNEQFF. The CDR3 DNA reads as TGTGCCAGCAGGAGAAATAGCGGGGGGGGTAATGAGCAGTTCTTC.

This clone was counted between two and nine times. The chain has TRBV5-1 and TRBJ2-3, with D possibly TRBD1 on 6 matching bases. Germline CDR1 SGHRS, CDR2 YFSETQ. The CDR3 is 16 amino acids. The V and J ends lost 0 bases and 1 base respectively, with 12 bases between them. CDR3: CASSLGVPGGTDTQYF. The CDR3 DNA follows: TGCGCCAGCAGCTTGGGAGTCCCAGGGGGCACAGATACGCAGTATTTT.

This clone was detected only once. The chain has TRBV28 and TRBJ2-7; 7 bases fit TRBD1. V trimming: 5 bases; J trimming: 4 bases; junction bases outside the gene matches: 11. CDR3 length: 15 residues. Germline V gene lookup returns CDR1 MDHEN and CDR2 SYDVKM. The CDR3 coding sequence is TGTGCCAGCAGTCCCTCGACAGGGATAGGGTACGAGCAGTACTTC. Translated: CASSPSTGIGYEQYF.

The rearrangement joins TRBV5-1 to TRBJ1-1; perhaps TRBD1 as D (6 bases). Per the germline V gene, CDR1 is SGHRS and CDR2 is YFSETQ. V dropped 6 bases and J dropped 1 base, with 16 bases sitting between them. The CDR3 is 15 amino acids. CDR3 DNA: TGCGCCAGCACGGGGGGGACAAGGAAGAACACTGAAGCTTTCTTT. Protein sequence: CASTGGTRKNTEAFF.

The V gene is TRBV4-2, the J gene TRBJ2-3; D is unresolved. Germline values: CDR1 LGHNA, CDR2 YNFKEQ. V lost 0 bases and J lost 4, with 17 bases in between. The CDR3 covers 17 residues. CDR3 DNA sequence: TGTGCCAGCAGCCAAGACATCGTGGCGGTAGGCGCAGATACGCAGTATTTT. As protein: CASSQDIVAVGADTQYF.

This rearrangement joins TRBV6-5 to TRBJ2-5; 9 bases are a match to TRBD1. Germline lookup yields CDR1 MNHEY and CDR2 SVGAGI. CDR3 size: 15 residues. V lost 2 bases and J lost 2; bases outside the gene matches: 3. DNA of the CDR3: TGTGCCAGCAGTTACGCGGGGACAGGGCAAGAGACCCAGTACTTC. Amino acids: CASSYAGTGQETQYF.

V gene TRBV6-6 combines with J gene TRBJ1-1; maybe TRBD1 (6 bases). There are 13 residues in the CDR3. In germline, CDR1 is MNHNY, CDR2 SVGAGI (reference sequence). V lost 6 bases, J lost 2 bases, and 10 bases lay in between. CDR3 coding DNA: TGTGCCAGCAGGCTCAGGGGAAACACTGAAGCTTTCTTT. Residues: CASRLRGNTEAFF.